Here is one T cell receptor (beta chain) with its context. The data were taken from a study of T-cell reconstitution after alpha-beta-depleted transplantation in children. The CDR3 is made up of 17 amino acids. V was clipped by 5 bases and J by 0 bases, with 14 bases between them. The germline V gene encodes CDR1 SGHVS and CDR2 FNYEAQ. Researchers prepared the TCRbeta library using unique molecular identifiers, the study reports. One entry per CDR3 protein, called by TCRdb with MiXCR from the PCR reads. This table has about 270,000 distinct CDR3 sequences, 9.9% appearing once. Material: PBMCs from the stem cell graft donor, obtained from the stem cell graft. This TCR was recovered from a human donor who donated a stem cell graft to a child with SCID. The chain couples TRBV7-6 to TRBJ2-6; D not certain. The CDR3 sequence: CASSPPPVLSGANVLTF. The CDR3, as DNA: TGTGCCAGCAGCCCCCCACCCGTGCTCTCTGGGGCCAACGTCCTGACTTTC.